The TCR beta chain described here comes from a study of cytotoxic CD8 clonotypes in ibrutinib-treated CLL. Clones were read by immunoSEQ multiplex PCR, and TCRdb kept only the in-frame ones, dropping some. The table lists more than 35,000 clones, around 75% of them singletons. The germline V gene encodes CDR1 MNHEY and CDR2 SVGAGI. V lost 0 bases and J lost 5; bases outside the gene matches: 0. The CDR3 is made up of 13 amino acids. This receptor was taken from a human donor with chronic lymphocytic leukemia. The specimen comprised PBMCs, sampled at disease progression, from a patient treated with ibrutinib. The genes are TRBV6-5 and TRBJ2-5, with 7 positions matching TRBD2. This CDR3 is CASSYSGGETQYF. The CDR3 DNA reads TGTGCCAGCAGTTACTCGGGAGGGGAGACCCAGTACTTC.